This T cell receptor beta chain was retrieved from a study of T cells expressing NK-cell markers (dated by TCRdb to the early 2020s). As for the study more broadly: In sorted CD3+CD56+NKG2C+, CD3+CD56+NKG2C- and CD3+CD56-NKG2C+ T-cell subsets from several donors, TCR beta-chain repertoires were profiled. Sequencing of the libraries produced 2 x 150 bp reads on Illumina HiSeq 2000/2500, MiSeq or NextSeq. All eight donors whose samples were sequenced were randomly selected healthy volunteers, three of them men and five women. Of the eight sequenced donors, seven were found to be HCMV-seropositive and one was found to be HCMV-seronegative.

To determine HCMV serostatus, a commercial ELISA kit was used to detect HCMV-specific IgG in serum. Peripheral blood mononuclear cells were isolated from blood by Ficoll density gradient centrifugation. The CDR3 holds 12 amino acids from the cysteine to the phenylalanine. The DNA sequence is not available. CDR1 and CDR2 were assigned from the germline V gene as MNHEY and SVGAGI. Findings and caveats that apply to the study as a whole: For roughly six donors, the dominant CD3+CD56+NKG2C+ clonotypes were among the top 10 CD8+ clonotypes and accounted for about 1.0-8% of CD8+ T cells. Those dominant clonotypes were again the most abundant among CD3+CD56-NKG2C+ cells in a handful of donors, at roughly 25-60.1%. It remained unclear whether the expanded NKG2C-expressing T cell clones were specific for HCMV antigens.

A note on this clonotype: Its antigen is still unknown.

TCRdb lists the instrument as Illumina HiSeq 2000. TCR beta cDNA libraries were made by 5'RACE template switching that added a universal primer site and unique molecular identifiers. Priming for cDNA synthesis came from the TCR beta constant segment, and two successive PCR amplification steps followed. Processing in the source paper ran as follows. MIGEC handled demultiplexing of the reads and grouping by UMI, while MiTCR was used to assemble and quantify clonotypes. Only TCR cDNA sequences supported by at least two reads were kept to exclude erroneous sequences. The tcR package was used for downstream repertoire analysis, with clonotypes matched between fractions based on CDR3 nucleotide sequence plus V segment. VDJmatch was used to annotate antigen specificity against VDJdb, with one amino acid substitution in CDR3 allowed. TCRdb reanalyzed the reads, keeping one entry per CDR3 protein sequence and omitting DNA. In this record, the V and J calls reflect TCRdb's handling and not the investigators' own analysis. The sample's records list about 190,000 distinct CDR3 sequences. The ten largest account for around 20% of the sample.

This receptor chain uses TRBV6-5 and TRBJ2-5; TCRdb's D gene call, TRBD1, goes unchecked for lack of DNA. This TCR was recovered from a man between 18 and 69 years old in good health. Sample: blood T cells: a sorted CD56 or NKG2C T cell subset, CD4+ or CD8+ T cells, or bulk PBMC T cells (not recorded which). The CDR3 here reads CASGVGDETQYF.